Following are 25 T cell receptor beta chains from one sample sequenced in a study of tissue T cells after allogeneic stem cell transplantation. Some clones are missing from TCRdb's copy, which holds only in-frame ones; the method was immunoSEQ multiplex PCR. The table shows more than 6,500 clones, with approximately 34% occurring only once. Stated time point: mouse harvest day 14 after allogeneic transplant. Tail vein injection delivered 10^7 T-cell-depleted bone marrow cells and 10^6 splenic CD5+ T cells. Sequenced input: skin. Source of these receptors: a female BALB/c mouse given C57BL/6 T cells with graft-versus-host disease after an allogeneic hematopoietic cell transplant.

As for this clone: Each gene name is a mouse one. The CDR3 end lies 1 residue beyond the end of the read and is filled in from the germline J gene. The chain combines TRBV12-1 with TRBJ2-3, with 8 positions matching TRBD1. The ends lost 0 bases at V and 0 bases at J; junction bases unmatched: 1. Germline V gene data show CDR1 as SGHSN and CDR2 as HYEKVE. The CDR3 runs to 15 residues. CDR3 DNA, as far as it was read: TGTGCCAGCTCTCTCGGACAGGGTAGTGCAGAAACGCTGTAT. Protein: CASSLGQGSAETLY. The CDR3 in its entirety is CASSLGQGSAETLYF.

To note about this clone: Mouse germline and gene names are used. The CDR3 goes on 1 residue after the read ends, and that part is filled in from the germline J gene. The chain employs TRBV3 and TRBJ2-7, with a weak D call TRBD1 (6 bases). The CDR3 is made up of 13 amino acids. Germline V gives CDR1 SNHLY, CDR2 FYNGKV (reference sequence). V was clipped by 4 bases and J by 6 bases, with 13 bases between them. The part of the CDR3 DNA that was read is TGTGCCAGCAGCTCCGCGGCAGGGGTTGAACAGTAC. The encoded protein is CASSSAAGVEQY. In full, the CDR3 reads CASSSAAGVEQYF.

This clone appeared a few times. Gene labels here are mouse ones. With the read ending 1 residue before the CDR3 end, the germline J gene is used to fill in that end. V and J are TRBV26 and TRBJ2-3; TRBD1 agrees at 9 bases. CDR1 KGHPV and CDR2 FQNQEV come from the germline V gene (reference sequence). The CDR3 consists of 15 residues. V lost 1 base to trimming and J lost 3 bases; unmatched junction nucleotides: 2. The sequenced part of the CDR3 DNA is TGTGCCAGCAGTCTGTACGACAGGGGGGCAGAAACGCTGTAT. Translation gives CASSLYDRGAETLY. In full, the CDR3 is CASSLYDRGAETLYF. Combining the CDR3 with reference TRBV26 and TRBJ2-3 gives the whole variable domain NSKVIQTPRYLVKGQGQKAKMRCIPEKGHPVVFWYQQNKNNEFKFLINFQNQEVLQQIDMTEKRFSAECPSNSPCSLEIQSSEAGDSALYLCASSLYDRGAETLYFGSGTRLTVL.

This clone occurred a few times. The gene names given are mouse names. Read data end 1 residue before the CDR3 end; the end is taken from the germline J gene. The V gene is TRBV13-2, the J gene TRBJ2-7; D ambiguous. Trimming stripped 3 bases from V and 5 bases from J, with 3 bases between. This CDR3 region has 10 residues. Germline V CDR1 and CDR2: NNHNN, SYGAGS (reference sequence). The sequenced CDR3 bases are TGTGCCAGCGGTGGTGATGAACAGTAC. It codes for CASGGDEQY. The entire CDR3 sequence reads CASGGDEQYF.

Details on this clone: Germline and genes: mouse. Read sequence stops 1 residue before the CDR3 end, and the germline J gene provides the missing end. J is TRBJ2-4 and V is TRBV16; tentatively, D is TRBD2 (6 bases). This CDR3 is 13 amino acids long. The ends were cut back, 0 bases at V and 5 bases at J, with 6 bases in the middle. Per the germline V gene, CDR1 is SGHSA and CDR2 is FRNQAP. CDR3 sequence: CASSLDGGNTLYF. The DNA read from the CDR3 is TGTGCAAGCAGCTTAGATGGGGGAAACACCTTGTAC. Full variable domain (rest looked up from reference TRBV16 and TRBJ2-4): NAGVIQTPRHKVTGKGQEATLWCEPISGHSAVFWYRQTIVQGLEFLTYFRNQAPIDDSGMPKERFSAQMPNQSHSTLKIQSTQPQDSAVYLCASSLDGGNTLYFGAGTRLSVL.

With regard to this clone: Mouse germline and gene names are used. The DNA ends 1 residue before the CDR3 does, and the rest of the CDR3 is filled in from the germline J gene. This rearrangement joins TRBV3 to TRBJ2-3; D is unresolved. Germline loops: CDR1 SNHLY, CDR2 FYNGKV (reference sequence). This CDR3 contains 14 residues. Trimming took off 2 bases at V and 0 bases at J, with 6 bases between the two ends. The CDR3 loop reads CASSLRQSAETLYF. CDR3 DNA, as far as it was read: TGTGCCAGCAGCTTAAGACAAAGTGCAGAAACGCTGTAT.

Concerning this clone: Genes and germline come from the mouse. The CDR3 goes on 1 residue after the read ends, and that part is filled in from the germline J gene. The rearrangement links TRBV23 to TRBJ2-7; the DNA was not compared with TRBD2, the D call given in the table. This CDR3 has 13 amino acids. Germline CDR1 reads KGHTA; CDR2 reads FQNQQP. The CDR3 bases that were read are TGCTCCAGCAGTCATCTGGGGGGGCGAGAACAGTAC. Its protein product is CSSSHLGGREQY. The complete CDR3 sequence is CSSSHLGGREQYF.

In its sample, this clone is medium-sized (0.01 to 0.1%). Gene names and germline match the mouse. The observed sequence ends 1 residue before the CDR3 terminus, with the missing tail filled in from the germline J gene. The chain couples TRBV26 to TRBJ2-1; D may be TRBD1 (6 bases). The CDR3 sequence is 14 residues long. V lost 4 bases to trimming and J lost 1 base, with 8 bases between them. The germline CDR1 and CDR2 sequences are KGHPV and FQNQEV (reference sequence). CDR3 protein: CASSPGQNYAEQFF. The DNA read from the CDR3 is TGTGCCAGCAGTCCGGGACAAAACTATGCTGAGCAGTTC.

Within the sample, this clone is medium-sized (0.01 to 0.1%). The gene names here belong to mouse. CDR3 DNA, as far as it was read: TGCTCCAGCAGTCAATCGACTAGTCAAAACACCTTGTAC. Translated: CSSSQSTSQNTLY. The whole CDR3 sequence is CSSSQSTSQNTLYF. This chain uses TRBV23 with TRBJ2-4; the tabulated D call, TRBD2, remains unverified against the DNA. The read finishes 1 residue shy of the CDR3 end, and the germline J gene is used to complete it. Per germline, CDR1 KGHTA and CDR2 FQNQQP. This CDR3 has 14 residues.

Details on this clone: Gene and germline names: mouse. The read falls 1 residue short of the CDR3 end, and the missing part is taken from the germline J gene. The chain recombines TRBV23 with TRBJ2-3; the tabulated D call, TRBD1, remains unverified against the DNA. This CDR3 spans 14 amino acids. Germline V CDR1 and CDR2: KGHTA, FQNQQP. The sequenced CDR3 bases are TGCTCCAGCAGTAGGACAGCTAGTGCAGAAACGCTGTAT. As protein: CSSSRTASAETLY. The full CDR3 reads CSSSRTASAETLYF.

A remark on this clone: Each gene name is a mouse one. The read gets to within 1 residue of the CDR3 end, and the germline J gene fills in the rest. The gene calls are TRBV23 and TRBJ2-7. The germline CDR1 and CDR2 sequences are KGHTA and FQNQQP. This CDR3 region has 13 residues. The CDR3 spells CSSSQSAIYEQYF. The CDR3 DNA, read in part, is TGCTCCAGCAGTCAATCCGCGATCTATGAACAGTAC.

Regarding this clone: Gene names follow the mouse nomenclature. Read sequence stops 1 residue before the CDR3 end, and the germline J gene provides the missing end. The chain is built from TRBV26 and TRBJ2-7; 10 nucleotides agree with TRBD1. Germline loops: CDR1 KGHPV, CDR2 FQNQEV (reference sequence). After removal of 6 bases from V and 0 bases from J, the junction contained 8 bases not matched to a gene. There are 16 residues in the CDR3. The covered CDR3 bases are TGTGCCAGCAGCGGGAGACAGGGGGCGAGCTCCTATGAACAGTAC. Translated: CASSGRQGASSYEQY. The whole CDR3 sequence is CASSGRQGASSYEQYF. Together with reference TRBV26 and TRBJ2-7, the CDR3 gives the full variable domain: NSKVIQTPRYLVKGQGQKAKMRCIPEKGHPVVFWYQQNKNNEFKFLINFQNQEVLQQIDMTEKRFSAECPSNSPCSLEIQSSEAGDSALYLCASSGRQGASSYEQYFGPGTRLTVL.

In regard to this clone: The gene names here belong to mouse. The DNA ends 1 residue before the CDR3 does, and the rest of the CDR3 is filled in from the germline J gene. The chain employs TRBV26 and TRBJ1-1; D is perhaps TRBD1 (5 bases). V was cut by 0 bases and J by 3 bases, with 5 bases left in between. Per the germline V gene, CDR1 is KGHPV and CDR2 is FQNQEV (reference sequence). CDR3 length: 13 amino acids. CDR3 loop: CASSLSRDTEVFF. The sequenced part of the CDR3 DNA is TGTGCCAGCAGTCTGTCCAGGGACACAGAAGTCTTC.

This clone was seen more than once but under ten times. The gene names here belong to mouse. Read data end 1 residue before the CDR3 end; the end is taken from the germline J gene. The chain couples TRBV15 to TRBJ2-2; 9 bases match TRBD1. Germline CDR1 SGHND, CDR2 FRSKSL. With V trimmed by 2 bases and J by 4 bases, 2 bases remained unmatched. CDR3 length: 15 amino acids. The sequenced CDR3 bases are TGTGCCAGCAGTTTAAGACAGGGGGTCACCGGGCAGCTCTAC. This translates into CASSLRQGVTGQLY. The whole CDR3 protein is CASSLRQGVTGQLYF. Looking up the rest from reference TRBV15 and TRBJ2-2 gives the full variable domain: DAGVTQTPRHEVAEKGQTIILKCEPVSGHNDLFWYRQTKIQGLELLSYFRSKSLMEDGGAFKDRFKAEMLNSSFSTLKIQPTEPKDSAVYLCASSLRQGVTGQLYFGEGSKLTVL.

Concerning this clone itself: Any gene name here is a mouse gene name. The missing CDR3 end, 1 residue past where the read stops, is filled in from the germline J gene. This rearrangement joins TRBV15 to TRBJ2-2; tentative D call: TRBD1 (6 bases). Trimming took 5 bases from V and 2 from J, leaving 12 bases between them. The CDR3 is made up of 15 amino acids. CDR1 is SGHND and CDR2 is FRSKSL in the germline V gene. The DNA read from the CDR3 is TGTGCCAGCAGTCCCGCGGGACATAACACCGGGCAGCTCTAC. It translates to CASSPAGHNTGQLY. The whole CDR3 sequence reads CASSPAGHNTGQLYF.

This clone was detected only a few times. Mouse germline and gene names are used. Read coverage stops 1 residue before the CDR3 terminus; the germline J gene supplies the remainder. The rearrangement links TRBV13-1 to TRBJ2-1; D not certain. The V gene lost 4 bases and the J gene lost 0 bases, with 5 bases spanning the gap. This CDR3 region has 13 residues. The germline V gene encodes CDR1 NSHNY and CDR2 SYGAGN. The CDR3 loop is CASSPNNYAEQFF. CDR3 DNA, as far as it was read: TGTGCCAGCAGTCCCAATAACTATGCTGAGCAGTTC.

Concerning this clone itself: Germline and genes: mouse. The sequenced fragment ends 1 residue before the CDR3 boundary, so the rest is inferred from the germline J gene. The chain combines TRBV26 with TRBJ2-4; 7 bases map to TRBD1. The V gene end was trimmed by 8 bases and the J gene end by 2 bases; junction bases not matched to a gene: 4. Germline CDR1 is KGHPV and CDR2 is FQNQEV (reference sequence). This CDR3 region has 13 residues. The sequenced part of the CDR3 DNA is TGTGCCAGCGCAGGGACAGTTCAAAACACCTTGTAC. This codes for CASAGTVQNTLY. In full, the CDR3 reads CASAGTVQNTLYF.

To note about this clone: Mouse gene names and germline throughout. The read halts 1 residue ahead of the CDR3 end, with the missing end drawn from the germline J gene. The V and J genes are TRBV16 and TRBJ2-5, with TRBD2 matching over 9 bases. The CDR3 contains 15 residues. V lost 5 bases to trimming and J lost 0 bases; unmatched junction nucleotides: 3. Germline V CDR1 and CDR2: SGHSA, FRNQAP. The DNA read from the CDR3 is TGTGCAAGCAGCCGACTGGGGGTTAACCAAGACACCCAGTAC. This gives the protein CASSRLGVNQDTQY. In full, the CDR3 reads CASSRLGVNQDTQYF.

Concerning this clone itself: Mouse gene names apply. The CDR3 goes on 1 residue after the read ends, and that part is filled in from the germline J gene. The chain carries TRBV26 and TRBJ1-3; maybe TRBD1 (6 bases). V dropped 3 bases and J dropped 4 bases, with 10 bases sitting between them. The CDR3 is 14 residues long. Per the germline V gene, CDR1 is KGHPV and CDR2 is FQNQEV (reference sequence). The CDR3 protein is CASSLGGLGNTLYF. The sequenced CDR3 bases are TGTGCCAGCAGTCTCGGGGGGCTCGGAAATACGCTCTAT.

As concerns this clone: Germline and genes: mouse. The read stops 1 residue short of the end of the CDR3; the missing end is completed from the germline J gene. This chain joins TRBV12-2 and TRBJ1-4, with 9 bases lining up with TRBD1. This CDR3 is built from 15 residues. V dropped 0 bases and J dropped 4; count of bases not matched to a gene: 2. Germline values: CDR1 SGHLS, CDR2 HYDKME. The CDR3 spells CASSLGDRVNERLFF. The CDR3 DNA, read in part, is TGTGCCAGCTCTCTCGGGGACAGGGTCAACGAAAGATTATTT.

A note on this clone: Gene names are mouse gene names. Read coverage stops 1 residue before the CDR3 terminus; the germline J gene supplies the remainder. The genes are TRBV2 and TRBJ1-3; 11 nucleotides match TRBD1. Trimming removed 3 bases from V and 2 bases from J; junction bases left unmatched: 0. Germline V CDR1 and CDR2: LGHNA, YSYQKL. This CDR3 contains 15 residues. The CDR3 bases that were read are TGTGCCAGCAGCCAGGGACAGGGGGCTGGAAATACGCTCTAT. Its protein product is CASSQGQGAGNTLY. The CDR3 in its entirety is CASSQGQGAGNTLYF. Using reference TRBV2 and TRBJ1-3 for the parts outside the CDR3, the full variable domain is DPKIIQKPKYLVAVTGSEKILICEQYLGHNAMYWYRQSAKKPLEFMFSYSYQKLMDNQTASSRFQPQSSKKNHLDLQITALKPDDSATYFCASSQGQGAGNTLYFGEGSRLIVV.

This clone was seen a handful of times. Mouse germline and gene names are used. The CDR3 end lies 1 residue beyond the end of the read and is filled in from the germline J gene. V gene TRBV26 combines with J gene TRBJ2-3; 12 nucleotides match TRBD1. The CDR3 spans 15 residues. V was clipped by 6 bases and J by 5 bases; unmatched bases: 6. CDR1 KGHPV and CDR2 FQNQEV come from the germline V gene (reference sequence). Incomplete CDR3 DNA: TGTGCCAGCAGCCCCGGGACAGGGGGCGTAGAAACGCTGTAT. It specifies CASSPGTGGVETLY. The whole CDR3 region reads CASSPGTGGVETLYF.

This clone occurred a few times. The germline and genes are mouse ones. The part of the CDR3 DNA that was read is TGCACCTGCAGTGCAGTAGGAAACACCGGGCAGCTCTAC. Protein: CTCSAVGNTGQLY. The entire CDR3 reads CTCSAVGNTGQLYF. The chain joins TRBV1 to TRBJ2-2, with no clear D. The read ends 1 residue before the CDR3 terminus; that terminus is restored from the germline J gene. There are 14 residues in the CDR3. V lost 1 base to trimming and J lost 1 base, with 4 bases between them. Looked up from germline, CDR1 is NSQYPW and CDR2 is LRSPGD (reference sequence).

With respect to this clone: Gene names are the mouse ones. Coverage ceases 1 residue before the CDR3 finishes, and the germline J gene fills in the end. This chain joins TRBV16 and TRBJ2-2, with D perhaps matching TRBD1 or TRBD2 (5 bases each). This CDR3 has 15 residues. V was shortened by 0 bases and J by 2 bases, with 7 bases between the two germline ends. Germline V gene data show CDR1 as SGHSA and CDR2 as FRNQAP. The DNA read from the CDR3 is TGTGCAAGCAGCTTAGATGGGACGAACACCGGGCAGCTCTAC. Translated: CASSLDGTNTGQLY. The entire CDR3 protein reads CASSLDGTNTGQLYF.

With respect to this clone: These gene names are mouse names. Read sequence stops 1 residue before the CDR3 end, and the germline J gene provides the missing end. The gene calls are TRBV26 and TRBJ2-7, with D perhaps matching TRBD2 (7 bases). Looked up from germline, CDR1 is KGHPV and CDR2 is FQNQEV (reference sequence). V was shortened by 1 base and J by 7 bases, with 11 bases between the two germline ends. CDR3 size: 13 residues. Partial CDR3 DNA: TGTGCCAGCAGTCTGTGGGGGGCGCGGGAACAGTAC. Translated: CASSLWGAREQY. The whole CDR3 is CASSLWGAREQYF.